This TCR beta chain was sequenced in a study of TIL therapy for anti-PD-1-resistant metastatic lung cancer. Study-level information: Tumors had a median PD-L1 proportion score of more than 5%.

Trimming at V came to 4 bases and at J to 7 bases, leaving 15 bases not matched to a gene. Germline V gives CDR1 SGHTA, CDR2 FQGNSA. The CDR3 length is 16 residues. Overall study findings and caveats: Infused TIL clonotypes partially replaced the baseline blood repertoire, then decayed over months.

This clone has only a few counts. Its antigen is still unknown. The libraries were made with immunoSEQ v3. Survey-level samples got 1.5 million to 2.5 million read pairs; deep-level samples got roughly 4.5-6.5 million. Sequencing was performed with immunoSEQ multiplex PCR; in TCRdb, only in-frame clones are kept and a portion is missing. The sample consists of about 36,000 clones, 70% to 75% of them appearing once. The time point is: pre-treatment sample, taken before nivolumab and TIL therapy. The chain combines TRBV7-2 with TRBJ2-7; 8 bases match TRBD2. The receptor was derived from a person aged 30 to 80 with non-small cell lung cancer. This specimen was blood, taken at baseline. In DNA, the CDR3 is TGTGCCAGCAGCTGGGGACTAGGGAGAGTTTCGGAGGAGCAGTACTTC. This codes for CASSWGLGRVSEEQYF. Using reference TRBV7-2 and TRBJ2-7 for the parts outside the CDR3, the full variable domain is GAGVSQSPSNKVTEKGKDVELRCDPISGHTALYWYRQSLGQGLEFLIYFQGNSAPDKSGLPSDRFSAERTGGSVSTLTIQRTQQEDSAVYLCASSWGLGRVSEEQYFGPGTRLTVT.